This passage covers 15 T cell receptor beta chains from one sample sequenced in a study of T cells after yellow fever vaccination. TCRdb passed the 5' RACE reads through MiXCR, listing each CDR3 protein once. The repertoire holds 45,000 to 65,000 distinct CDR3 sequences, with 6% to 8.5% as singletons. The specimen comprised CD8+ T cells not binding an NS4B(214-222) dextramer, sorted from PBMCs, sampled around 45 days after the first yellow fever vaccination. The receptors derive from a man aged 18 to 29 who received the YFV17D yellow fever vaccine.

With regard to this clonotype: One junction end does not reproduce the germline sequence, and a read error may be involved. The rearrangement joins TRBV20-1 to TRBJ2-3, with TRBD2 matching over 11 bases. The CDR3 covers 18 residues. CDR1 and CDR2 from the germline V gene are DFQATT and SNEGSKA (reference sequence). The CDR3 region has the DNA TGCTGTGCTAGAGATCTCGGCGAACTAGCGGGGGACACAGATACGCAGTATTTT. It codes for CCARDLGELAGDTDTQYF.

In regard to this clonotype: One end of the junction is discordant with germline, which a read error may explain. This chain joins TRBV3-1 and TRBJ1-2, with 9 bases aligning to TRBD1. The CDR3 is 15 residues long. Looked up from germline, CDR1 is LGHDT and CDR2 is YNNKEL (reference sequence). The CDR3, as DNA: TGTGCCAGCACCCAACGGACAGGGGCGGACTATGGCTACACCTTC. This encodes CASTQRTGADYGYTF.

Ten or more counts support this clonotype. The chain links TRBV30 to TRBJ2-3; 12 nucleotides align to TRBD2. Germline V gives CDR1 GTSNPN, CDR2 SVGIG (reference sequence). This CDR3 has 19 amino acids. The trim removed 2 bases at V and 3 bases at J, leaving 15 bases unmatched. The CDR3 DNA is TGTGCCTGGAGTCTGGAAGGCCGGAAACTAGCGGGGGGAACAGATACGCAGTATTTT. Protein: CAWSLEGRKLAGGTDTQYF.

This clonotype has a count of ten or more. The chain combines TRBV9 with TRBJ1-5; D remains ambiguous. The V and J ends lost 2 bases and 4 bases respectively, with 7 bases between them. The CDR3 spans 13 residues. The germline CDR1 and CDR2 sequences are SGDLS and YYNGEE. CDR3 sequence (DNA): TGTGCCAGCAGCGTGGATGATAATCAGCCCCAGCATTTT. Protein product: CASSVDDNQPQHF.

The V gene is TRBV7-9, the J gene TRBJ1-1; D not resolved. This CDR3 is built from 15 residues. The germline V and J ends were trimmed by 0 bases and 1 base, with 9 bases remaining between them. Germline-derived CDR1 and CDR2 are SEHNR and FQNEAQ (reference sequence). The CDR3 loop reads CASSLAGGGNTEAFF. CDR3 in DNA: TGTGCCAGCAGCTTAGCGGGTGGCGGGAACACTGAAGCTTTCTTT.

This clonotype was counted between two and nine times. The chain links TRBV10-3 to TRBJ1-1, with D maybe TRBD1 (6 bases). Germline V gene lookup returns CDR1 ENHRY and CDR2 SYGVKD. The CDR3 consists of 11 residues. V lost 5 bases and J lost 8, with 9 bases in between. The CDR3 sequence: CAISTGLEAFF. The CDR3 DNA sequence: TGTGCCATCAGTACAGGGTTAGAAGCTTTCTTT.

The sample holds many counts of this clonotype. The CDR3 spells CAISESIDGAAGHYTDTQYF. DNA of the CDR3: TGTGCCATCAGTGAGTCGATTGATGGGGCTGCGGGGCACTACACAGATACGCAGTATTTT. The rearrangement joins TRBV10-3 to TRBJ2-3; D perhaps matches TRBD2 (6 bases). V lost 0 bases and J 2 bases, leaving 24 bases between the germline ends. Germline CDR1 reads ENHRY; CDR2 reads SYGVKD. There are 20 residues in the CDR3.

V gene TRBV6-2 or TRBV6-3 combines with J gene TRBJ2-5, with a weak D call TRBD2 (6 bases). The CDR3 totals 15 residues. Trimming took off 0 bases at V and 5 bases at J, with 13 bases between the two ends. Germline V lookup: CDR1 MNHEY, CDR2 SVGEGT. Here the CDR3 reads CASSYSEGPRETQYF. In DNA, the CDR3 is TGTGCCAGCAGTTACTCGGAGGGCCCCCGCGAGACCCAGTACTTC.

This clonotype was detected many times. The chain employs TRBV7-2 and TRBJ2-3; D is ambiguous. Germline CDR1 SGHTA, CDR2 FQGNSA. The V end lost 3 bases, the J end lost 14 bases, and 18 bases lay between the germline ends. The length of the CDR3 is 13 residues. CDR3 nucleotides: TGTGCCAGCAGCTTGCTTGTCGGCCCTGTAGTGTATTTT. Amino acid sequence: CASSLLVGPVVYF. Together with reference TRBV7-2 and TRBJ2-3, the CDR3 gives the full variable domain: GAGVSQSPSNKVTEKGKDVELRCDPISGHTALYWYRQSLGQGLEFLIYFQGNSAPDKSGLPSDRFSAERTGGSVSTLTIQRTQQEDSAVYLCASSLLVGPVVYFGPGTRLTVL.

This clonotype was found many times. The chain joins TRBV6-2 or TRBV6-3 to TRBJ1-2; D perhaps matches TRBD1 (5 bases). The CDR3 is 15 residues long. Trimming cost V 2 bases and J 3 bases, with 13 bases left between them. Germline V lookup: CDR1 MNHEY, CDR2 SVGEGT. This CDR3 reads CASSYPRGEYYGYTF. The CDR3 DNA reads as TGTGCCAGCAGTTACCCTAGAGGGGAGTACTATGGCTACACCTTC.

This clonotype was counted a few times. The J gene is TRBJ2-3, the V gene TRBV6-1; D is possibly TRBD1 or TRBD2 (5 bases each). The germline CDR1 and CDR2 sequences are MNHNS and SASEGT. CDR3 length: 15 residues. The V end was cut by 6 bases, the J end by 3 bases, with 16 bases between. The CDR3 DNA reads TGTGCCAGCAGACCGGGACCCCAACAAACAGATACGCAGTATTTT. Protein product: CASRPGPQQTDTQYF.

This chain connects TRBV7-6 to TRBJ1-6; tentative D call: TRBD1 (5 bases). The CDR3 extends over 17 amino acids. Trimming removed 2 bases at V and 0 bases at J, with 11 bases between. Germline V gene lookup returns CDR1 SGHVS and CDR2 FNYEAQ. This chain's CDR3 is CASSLFSGGSYNSPLHF. CDR3 nucleotides: TGTGCCAGCAGCTTATTTTCGGGGGGCTCCTATAATTCACCCCTCCACTTT.

This clonotype was observed at least ten times. The J gene is TRBJ1-5, the V gene TRBV27, with TRBD1 matching over 8 bases. V trimming: 6 bases; J trimming: 3 bases; junction bases outside the gene matches: 1. Germline CDR1 MNHEY, CDR2 SMNVEV (reference sequence). This CDR3 spans 13 amino acids. The CDR3 nucleotides read TGTGCCAGCAGCAGGGGGCACAATCAGCCCCAGCATTTT. It is translated as CASSRGHNQPQHF.

This clonotype was seen more than once but under ten times. This chain joins TRBV4-3 and TRBJ1-1; no clear D gene. The CDR3 contains 15 residues. Trimming removed 0 bases from V and 1 base from J, with 9 bases in between. CDR1 and CDR2 from the germline V gene are LGHNA and YSLEER. The CDR3 nucleotides are TGCGCCAGCAGCCAAGATTTTGGCCAGAACACTGAAGCTTTCTTT. Protein sequence: CASSQDFGQNTEAFF.

This clonotype was seen ten or more times. The gene calls are TRBV7-6 and TRBJ1-1; 7 bases align to TRBD1. The V gene end was trimmed by 5 bases and the J gene end by 6 bases; junction bases not matched to a gene: 6. Per germline, CDR1 SGHVS and CDR2 FNYEAQ. The CDR3 loop spans 13 amino acids. The CDR3 DNA is TGTGCCAGCAGCGCCAACCAGGGGGCTGAAGCTTTCTTT. This sequence encodes CASSANQGAEAFF.